This TCR beta chain was sequenced during a study of vaccination effects on CD4 cells after COVID-19. Points on this clone: What it binds is not known.

The germline CDR1 and CDR2 sequences are GTSNPN and SVGIG (reference sequence). The ends were cut back, 2 bases at V and 0 bases at J, with 10 bases in the middle. This CDR3 region has 14 residues. Under the ViraFEST assay, PBMC were stimulated with viral peptide pools so that antigen-specific CD4+ T cells expanded. Sequencing was performed afterwards. Isolation of CD4+ T cells took place after around 10 days of culture. This table comes from immunoSEQ multiplex PCR, and its TCRdb copy is limited to in-frame clones, with some not included. This sample has under 80,000 clones, with 74% found just once.

The J gene is TRBJ1-1, the V gene TRBV30; no clear D. This clonotype originated in a human donor who received a COVID-19 vaccine. The source was CD4+ T cells from PBMCs cultured with HCoV-229E spike peptides, collected before COVID-19 vaccination. The CDR3 DNA reads TGTGCCTGGAGTACGAGAGGGCTGAACACTGAAGCTTTCTTT. Protein: CAWSTRGLNTEAFF.